This TCR beta chain derives from a study of cytomegalovirus exposure and HLA in healthy donors. The wider study: The 90 to 150 validation repertoires used a platform that matched the one used for the roughly 700 first-cohort repertoires, as a later analysis reported. Study observations and caveats: Reports described diagnosis of cytomegalovirus status by the classifier as highly specific and sensitive. It was 150 to 200 TCR beta chains that were listed as cytomegalovirus-associated.

The germline V gene encodes CDR1 MDHEN and CDR2 SYDVKM. This CDR3 region has 15 residues. The J segment lost 5 bases and the V segment lost 5 bases, leaving 7 bases of the junction unmatched. Worth noting for this clone: Its antigen is currently unknown.

This table comes from immunoSEQ multiplex PCR, and its TCRdb copy is limited to in-frame clones, with some not included. Among 140,000 to 150,000 clones listed, 90% to 95% were seen once. The chain joins TRBV28 to TRBJ1-4; 8 nucleotides line up with TRBD1. This TCR derives from a man aged 18 to 30 in good health and CMV-seronegative. Source material: PBMCs. CDR3 sequence: CASSPPGQVNEKLFF. For the CDR3, the DNA is TGTGCCAGCAGTCCTCCGGGACAGGTGAATGAAAAACTGTTTTTT.